Below are 8 T cell receptor beta chains sequenced from a single sample in a study of early T cells in non-severe SARS-CoV-2 infection. TCRdb called the 5' RACE reads again in MiXCR, with one record for every CDR3 protein. The table lists about 77,000 distinct CDR3 sequences, approximately 12% of them singletons. The starting material was whole blood, obtained at baseline. These receptors were obtained from an adult who was a healthcare worker with PCR-confirmed SARS-CoV-2 infection or an uninfected control (not recorded which). The donor label of this sample is uncertain.

At least ten counts were recorded for this clonotype. The rearrangement links TRBV18 to TRBJ1-5, with 7 bases lining up with TRBD1. The trim removed 4 bases at V and 0 bases at J, leaving 6 bases unmatched. Germline assignment: CDR1 KGHSH and CDR2 LQKENI. The CDR3 extends over 16 amino acids. The CDR3 spells CASSRQGRYSNQPQHF. For the CDR3, the DNA is TGTGCCAGCTCACGACAGGGACGCTATAGCAATCAGCCCCAGCATTTT.

The sample holds a few counts of this clonotype. The chain uses TRBV6-2 or TRBV6-3 and TRBJ2-3; 15 positions agree with TRBD2. The CDR3 has 19 amino acids. The germline V gene has CDR1 MNHEY and CDR2 SVGEGT. Losses at the gene ends were 6 bases for V and 0 bases for J; bases not matched to a gene: 10. CDR3 DNA sequence: TGTGCCAGCAGCCAAGGCGGGACTAGCGGGGGGTACAGCACAGATACGCAGTATTTT. Protein sequence: CASSQGGTSGGYSTDTQYF.

This clonotype has a handful of counts. The J gene is TRBJ2-5, the V gene TRBV7-7, with TRBD2 matching over 7 bases. Germline V gene sequence: CDR1 SSHAT, CDR2 FNYEAQ (reference sequence). This CDR3 spans 12 amino acids. The J segment lost 5 bases and the V segment lost 3 bases, leaving 0 bases of the junction unmatched. The CDR3 sequence is CASSLRGETQYF. Here the CDR3 DNA reads TGTGCCAGCAGCTTGCGGGGGGAGACCCAGTACTTC.

This clonotype came up many times. The V gene is TRBV28, the J gene TRBJ2-5, with no clear D. V shed 4 bases and J shed 3 bases, with 6 bases lying between them. CDR1 and CDR2 from the germline V gene are MDHEN and SYDVKM. The CDR3 is 12 residues long. DNA of the CDR3: TGTGCCAGCAGTTCAGGAAAAGAGACCCAGTACTTC. It codes for CASSSGKETQYF.

This rearrangement joins TRBV12-5 to TRBJ2-5, with D possibly being TRBD1 (6 bases). Germline V gene data show CDR1 as LGHNT and CDR2 as FRNRAP. The CDR3 consists of 14 residues. The V gene lost 11 bases and the J gene lost 5 bases, with 21 bases spanning the gap. This CDR3 is CASNLQGIVETQYF. CDR3 nucleotide sequence: TGTGCTTCCAACCTACAGGGTATCGTTGAGACCCAGTACTTC.

This chain connects TRBV5-5 to TRBJ2-1, with a possible D match to TRBD2 (6 bases). CDR3 length: 15 amino acids. The V gene's germline CDR1 is SGHKS and CDR2 YYEKEE (reference sequence). The V end lost 5 bases, the J end lost 0 bases, and 12 bases lay between the germline ends. Here the CDR3 reads CASRVQEGSYNEQFF. DNA of the CDR3: TGTGCCAGCAGGGTTCAGGAGGGCTCCTACAATGAGCAGTTCTTC.

In this sample, this clonotype turned up many times. The chain is built from TRBV12-3 or TRBV12-4 and TRBJ2-1; no firm D call. Trimming shortened V by 6 bases and J by 4 bases, and 7 bases separated the two germline ends. The CDR3 consists of 12 residues. The DNA of the CDR3 is TGTGCCAGCAGGTACAAGTACAATGAGCAGTTCTTC. Translating gives CASRYKYNEQFF.

The chain joins TRBV7-3 to TRBJ2-2; perhaps TRBD1 as D (6 bases). Germline CDR1 is SGHTA and CDR2 is FQGTGA. V lost 5 bases and J 0 bases, leaving 16 bases between the germline ends. The CDR3 consists of 17 residues. CDR3 residues: CASSLFGQTTNTGELFF. The CDR3 DNA is TGTGCCAGCAGCCTCTTCGGACAGACCACGAACACCGGGGAGCTGTTTTTT.